One and the same sample provided the 15 T cell receptor beta chains below, sequenced in a study of T cell repertoires in cytomegalovirus infection. In TCRdb, the reads were re-called with MiXCR into one record per CDR3 protein. The table has about 180,000 distinct CDR3 sequences, less than 25% seen once; the top ten hold about 25%. Their recognized antigens are unknown. The sample in question was CD8+ T cells from cultured PBMCs, obtained from culture after CMV antigen stimulation. These receptors came from a human donor in good health (CMV status not recorded). Some clones in this sample may be carry-over from other donors' samples.

V and J are TRBV27 and TRBJ1-4, with D possibly TRBD1 on 6 matching bases. The CDR3 is 14 residues long. Deletions cut 6 bases from V and 7 bases from J, with 15 bases between. In germline, CDR1 is MNHEY, CDR2 SMNVEV (reference sequence). CDR3 in amino acids: CASSRRGIGEKLFF. The CDR3 DNA reads as TGTGCCAGCAGCCGCAGGGGAATCGGTGAAAAACTGTTTTTT.

The gene calls are TRBV7-9 and TRBJ1-4, with D tentatively TRBD1 (5 bases). CDR1 is SEHNR and CDR2 is FQNEAQ in the germline V gene (reference sequence). The V and J ends lost 7 bases and 2 bases respectively, with 17 bases between them. CDR3 length: 16 amino acids. The CDR3: CASTTMQGPTNEKLFF. The CDR3 DNA follows: TGTGCCAGCACCACAATGCAGGGACCCACTAATGAAAAACTGTTTTTT.

This clonotype was observed a few times. The chain uses TRBV20-1 and TRBJ1-1, with TRBD1 as a possible D gene (6 bases). Per germline, CDR1 DFQATT and CDR2 SNEGSKA (reference sequence). CDR3 size: 14 residues. The V gene lost 6 bases and the J gene lost 0 bases, with 14 bases spanning the gap. In DNA, the CDR3 is TGCAGTGCCCCAGGGGACACAATGAACACTGAAGCTTTCTTT. It is translated as CSAPGDTMNTEAFF.

The chain carries TRBV7-2 and TRBJ2-5, with a possible D match to TRBD2 (5 bases). This CDR3 region has 15 residues. CDR1 and CDR2 (germline): SGHTA, FQGNSA. Trimming pared 2 bases from V and 5 bases from J, leaving 15 bases between. The CDR3 DNA reads TGTGCCAGCAGCTTAAGGTCGGGGATACGGGAGACCCAGTACTTC. Translation: CASSLRSGIRETQYF.

The chain links TRBV6-1 to TRBJ1-1; no clear D. The CDR3 consists of 11 residues. The germline V gene has CDR1 MNHNS and CDR2 SASEGT. Trimming removed 7 bases from V and 1 base from J, with 4 bases in between. In DNA form, the CDR3 reads TGTGCCAGCATTGGGAACACTGAAGCTTTCTTT. Amino acids: CASIGNTEAFF.

This clonotype has a single count. This chain connects TRBV7-3 to TRBJ2-7; D gene uncertain. V was trimmed by 5 bases and J by 5 bases, leaving 13 bases between them. This CDR3 is built from 13 residues. From germline, CDR1 is SGHTA and CDR2 FQGTGA. CDR3 protein: CASSNWARHEQYF. For the CDR3, the DNA is TGTGCCAGCAGCAACTGGGCCCGCCACGAGCAGTACTTC.

This clonotype was seen once. At one end, the junction sequence differs from germline, possibly due to a read error. The chain carries TRBV7-2 and TRBJ2-5; D uncertain. The CDR3 totals 11 residues. Germline V CDR1 and CDR2: SGHTA, FQGNSA. In DNA form, the CDR3 reads TGTGCCAGCGGCTTGAGGGAGACCCAGTACTTC. Its translation: CASGLRETQYF. Based on the CDR3 plus reference TRBV7-2 and TRBJ2-5, the full variable domain is GAGVSQSPSNKVTEKGKDVELRCDPISGHTALYWYRQSLGQGLEFLIYFQGNSAPDKSGLPSDRFSAERTGGSVSTLTIQRTQQEDSAVYLCASGLRETQYFGPGTRLLVL.

Only a few counts were recorded for this clonotype. The V gene is TRBV2, the J gene TRBJ1-3; TRBD1 aligns across 7 bases. In germline, CDR1 is SNHLY, CDR2 FYNNEI. J gave up 1 base and V 8 bases, and 8 bases lay outside the gene matches. The CDR3 runs to 15 residues. The chain's CDR3 is CASPDRAKSGNTIYF. The CDR3 nucleotides read TGTGCCAGCCCTGACAGGGCGAAGTCTGGAAACACCATATATTTT.

The chain joins TRBV27 to TRBJ1-5; no reliable D call. Trimming left V 8 bases short and J 2 bases short, with 19 bases between. Per the germline V gene, CDR1 is MNHEY and CDR2 is SMNVEV (reference sequence). CDR3 length: 16 amino acids. This chain's CDR3 is CASSAGFLGGNQPQHF. CDR3 DNA sequence: TGTGCCAGCTCTGCCGGATTCCTCGGCGGCAATCAGCCCCAGCATTTT.

This sequence joins TRBV6-2 or TRBV6-3 and TRBJ2-1, with 7 positions matching TRBD1. J was trimmed by 4 bases and V by 2 bases; bases with no gene match: 11. The CDR3 covers 17 residues. CDR1 is MNHEY and CDR2 is SVGEGT in the germline V gene. The CDR3 here is CASSYRPDRAQYNEQFF. The CDR3 bases are TGTGCCAGCAGTTACAGACCCGACAGGGCGCAATACAATGAGCAGTTCTTC.

This clonotype showed up just a few times. The chain employs TRBV25-1 and TRBJ2-1, with 12 bases matching TRBD2. Germline V gives CDR1 MGHDK, CDR2 SYGVNS. CDR3 length: 15 residues. V shed 3 bases and J 6 bases; nucleotides not matched to a gene: 3. The CDR3 region is CASSDSSGGVNEQFF. The CDR3 DNA sequence: TGTGCCAGCAGTGATTCTAGCGGGGGGGTCAATGAGCAGTTCTTC. Full variable domain (rest looked up from reference TRBV25-1 and TRBJ2-1): EADIYQTPRYLVIGTGKKITLECSQTMGHDKMYWYQQDPGMELHLIHYSYGVNSTEKGDLSSESTVSRIRTEHFPLTLESARPSHTSQYLCASSDSSGGVNEQFFGPGTRLTVL.

The chain uses TRBV12-3 or TRBV12-4 and TRBJ2-1; possibly TRBD1 or TRBD2 for D (5 bases each). V was shortened by 4 bases and J by 4 bases, with 11 bases between the two germline ends. This CDR3 has 14 amino acids. DNA for the CDR3: TGTGCCAGCAGTTCCGGGACGGATTACAATGAGCAGTTCTTC. It codes for CASSSGTDYNEQFF.

The chain joins TRBV7-9 to TRBJ1-1; TRBD1 agrees at 7 bases. The germline V gene encodes CDR1 SEHNR and CDR2 FQNEAQ (reference sequence). J lost 7 bases, V lost 2 bases, and 4 bases had no gene match. The CDR3 is made up of 13 amino acids. CDR3 sequence (DNA): TGTGCCAGCAGCTTACCGGGACAGAGTGAAGCTTTCTTT. Encoded protein: CASSLPGQSEAFF.

This sequence joins TRBV24-1 and TRBJ2-3; 8 bases line up with TRBD1. The CDR3 extends over 18 amino acids. Looked up from germline, CDR1 is KGHDR and CDR2 is SFDVKD. V gave up 3 bases and J gave up 0 bases; unmatched junction bases: 10. CDR3 nucleotides: TGTGCCACCAGTGATCAGGGGGCCTGGACAGGTAGCACAGATACGCAGTATTTT. It is translated as CATSDQGAWTGSTDTQYF.

The chain carries TRBV9 and TRBJ2-2; 9 positions agree with TRBD1. The CDR3 runs to 16 residues. Germline V gene sequence: CDR1 SGDLS, CDR2 YYNGEE. V gave up 3 bases and J gave up 8 bases; unmatched junction bases: 11. The CDR3 is CASSETGTGIRGELFF. The CDR3 nucleotides are TGTGCCAGCAGCGAAACCGGGACAGGGATACGGGGGGAGCTGTTTTTT.